This T cell receptor (beta chain) was observed in a study of siplizumab effects on memory and regulatory T cells. General observations from the study: In the presence of siplizumab, alloreactive sequences traceable to unstimulated CD4+ memory cells were significantly reduced. Most alloreactive clones went unmapped to unstimulated subsets; only a minor fraction mapped.

In regard to this clone: Its cognate antigen is unknown.

The protocol was immunoSEQ multiplex PCR, while the TCRdb copy is restricted to in-frame clones and leaves out a portion. This repertoire shows about 62,000 clones, 70% to 85% found once; its top ten account for roughly 0.4%. Germline V gives CDR1 SGHDT, CDR2 YYEEEE. CDR3 length: 15 amino acids. Trimming cost V 1 base and J 0 bases, with 8 bases left between them. Sequencing was carried out using memory CD4+ T cells sorted from blood. The receptor's source is a human donor in good health. This chain links TRBV5-6 with TRBJ2-4; no definite D call. The CDR3 protein is CASSLLELAKNIQYF. The CDR3 DNA reads as TGTGCCAGCAGCTTGCTTGAACTAGCCAAAAACATTCAGTACTTC.